The next 22 T cell receptor beta chains were all read from a single sample in a study of CD8 T cells in Susac syndrome. cDNA came from approximately 0.5 to 1 ug RNA primed by random hexamers. MiXCR, applied by TCRdb to the immunoSEQ multiplex PCR reads, yields one record per CDR3 protein. The sample shows hundreds of thousands of distinct CDR3 sequences, over 75% of them seen only once. What was sequenced was CD8+ T cells from PBMCs. All receptors derive from a human donor with multiple sclerosis.

This chain links TRBV6-2 or TRBV6-3 with TRBJ2-1; no firm D call. Trimming left V 4 bases short and J 4 bases short, with 14 bases between. CDR3 size: 15 residues. CDR1 is MNHEY and CDR2 is SVGEGT in the germline V gene. Here the CDR3 DNA reads TGTGCCAGCAGTTTAGAGATTCCCCCTTACAATGAGCAGTTCTTC. It yields the protein CASSLEIPPYNEQFF.

This chain's CDR3 is CASSSGQGVYEQYF. CDR3 nucleotides: TGTGCCAGCAGCTCGGGACAGGGAGTTTACGAGCAGTACTTC. The rearrangement uses TRBV11-2 and TRBJ2-7; TRBD1 matches 9 bases. The CDR3 runs 14 residues. V was clipped by 4 bases and J by 4 bases; unmatched bases: 5. In germline, CDR1 is SGHAT, CDR2 FQNNGV.

V usage is TRBV7-6 and J usage is TRBJ2-7; perhaps D is TRBD1 or TRBD2 (5 bases each). CDR3 length: 14 amino acids. The germline gives CDR1 SGHVS, CDR2 FNYEAQ. Trimming removed 4 bases from V and 1 base from J, with 11 bases in between. CDR3 sequence: CASSSQGESYEQYF. The DNA of the CDR3 is TGTGCCAGCAGCTCCCAGGGAGAGTCCTACGAGCAGTACTTC.

The V call is TRBV7-8, the J call TRBJ2-7; tentatively, D is TRBD1 or TRBD2 (5 bases each). CDR1 is SGHVS, CDR2 FQNEAQ, per germline. The CDR3 sequence is 15 residues long. V lost 4 bases and J lost 5, with 18 bases in between. The chain's CDR3 is CASSSLWGGLDEQYF. The CDR3 nucleotides read TGTGCCAGCAGCTCCCTTTGGGGCGGACTGGACGAGCAGTACTTC. The full variable domain, completed using reference TRBV7-8 and TRBJ2-7, is GAGVSQSPRYKVAKRGQDVALRCDPISGHVSLFWYQQALGQGPEFLTYFQNEAQLDKSGLPSDRFFAERPEGSVSTLKIQRTQQEDSAVYLCASSSLWGGLDEQYFGPGTRLTVT.

V usage is TRBV12-5 and J usage is TRBJ1-1; 8 bases match TRBD1. The CDR3 extends over 18 amino acids. In germline, CDR1 is LGHNT, CDR2 FRNRAP. Unmatched junction bases numbered 18, after V lost 2 bases and J lost 7 bases. The CDR3 coding sequence is TGTGCTAGTGGTTTGACCACTCTCTCCCGGGACAGGATGATTGAAGCTTTCTTT. This codes for CASGLTTLSRDRMIEAFF.

J is TRBJ1-3 and V is TRBV7-9, with TRBD1 matching 8 bases. Trimming at V came to 4 bases and at J to 4 bases, leaving 6 bases not matched to a gene. Germline V lookup: CDR1 SEHNR, CDR2 FQNEAQ (reference sequence). The CDR3 is made up of 15 amino acids. The CDR3 spells CASSSRTGSGNTIYF. For the CDR3, the DNA is TGTGCCAGCAGCTCAAGGACAGGGTCCGGAAACACCATATATTTT.

CDR3 nucleotides: TGTGCCAGCAGTTTACGGCGGGAGCAGTTCTTC. It specifies CASSLRREQFF. The gene calls are TRBV28 and TRBJ2-1; D gene ambiguous. CDR1 and CDR2 (germline): MDHEN, SYDVKM. This CDR3 region has 11 residues. V gave up 2 bases and J gave up 10 bases, with 6 bases separating them.

V gene TRBV27 combines with J gene TRBJ2-3, with 8 bases identical to TRBD2. V gave up 4 bases and J gave up 4 bases; unmatched junction bases: 1. There are 13 residues in the CDR3. Germline V gene sequence: CDR1 MNHEY, CDR2 SMNVEV (reference sequence). The chain's CDR3 is CASSYGRADTQYF. CDR3 DNA sequence: TGTGCCAGCAGTTACGGGAGGGCAGATACGCAGTATTTT.

The chain combines TRBV24-1 with TRBJ2-3; perhaps D is TRBD1 or TRBD2 (7 bases each). The CDR3 covers 16 residues. CDR1 and CDR2 from the germline V gene are KGHDR and SFDVKD. V shed 1 base and J shed 3 bases, with 13 bases lying between them. The CDR3 is CATSDLGQGGTDTQYF. The CDR3 DNA follows: TGTGCCACCAGTGATTTAGGTCAGGGGGGGACAGATACGCAGTATTTT.

The chain has TRBV9 and TRBJ2-7; 10 nucleotides match TRBD1. This CDR3 comprises 14 residues. Germline V gene sequence: CDR1 SGDLS, CDR2 YYNGEE. J lost 5 bases, V lost 3 bases, and 5 bases had no gene match. In nucleotides, the CDR3 is TGTGCCAGCAGCGGAGGGGGGACAGGGGACGAGCAGTACTTC. Its translation is CASSGGGTGDEQYF.

The V call is TRBV5-6, the J call TRBJ1-4, with D uncertain. The ends were cut back, 0 bases at V and 7 bases at J, with 16 bases in the middle. Germline-derived CDR1 and CDR2 are SGHDT and YYEEEE. This CDR3 is 16 amino acids long. CDR3: CASSLEPTGIGEKLFF. CDR3 nucleotide sequence: TGTGCCAGCAGCTTGGAACCGACCGGGATCGGTGAAAAACTGTTTTTT. The complete variable domain, with remaining parts taken from reference TRBV5-6 and TRBJ1-4, reads DAGVTQSPTHLIKTRGQQVTLRCSPKSGHDTVSWYQQALGQGPQFIFQYYEEEERQRGNFPDRFSGHQFPNYSSELNVNALLLGDSALYLCASSLEPTGIGEKLFFGSGTQLSVL.

CDR3 amino acids: CAISDWTSVEQYF. The CDR3 nucleotides read TGTGCCATCAGTGACTGGACTAGCGTTGAGCAGTACTTC. The chain links TRBV10-3 to TRBJ2-7; the match to TRBD2 covers 9 bases. The V segment lost 3 bases and the J segment 7 bases; nucleotides outside the gene matches: 4. Germline CDR1 is ENHRY and CDR2 is SYGVKD. CDR3 length: 13 residues.

The rearrangement links TRBV6-2 or TRBV6-3 to TRBJ2-7, with 7 bases lining up with TRBD2. The V gene end was trimmed by 6 bases and the J gene end by 5 bases; junction bases not matched to a gene: 13. Germline loops: CDR1 MNHEY, CDR2 SVGEGT. The CDR3 covers 15 residues. The CDR3 sequence is CASRAAGLVGHEQYF. The DNA of the CDR3 is TGTGCCAGCAGGGCAGCCGGACTAGTCGGCCACGAGCAGTACTTC.

This chain uses TRBV2 with TRBJ2-1, with TRBD2 matching over 8 bases. The CDR3 spans 13 residues. The junction had 2 bases not matched to a gene; V was cut back by 4 bases and J by 6 bases. Germline V gene sequence: CDR1 SNHLY, CDR2 FYNNEI. The CDR3 is CASSAGGVNEQFF. Written as DNA, the CDR3 is TGTGCCAGCAGTGCCGGGGGGGTCAATGAGCAGTTCTTC.

The V call is TRBV27, the J call TRBJ2-7, with D maybe TRBD2 (6 bases). CDR1 is MNHEY, CDR2 SMNVEV, per germline (reference sequence). The CDR3 extends over 13 amino acids. V gave up 6 bases and J gave up 5 bases, with 14 bases separating them. The CDR3: CASSPGGAHEQYF. The CDR3 bases are TGTGCCAGCAGCCCGGGCGGGGCCCACGAGCAGTACTTC.

The CDR3 nucleotides read TGTGCCGGCGGGGACTACCCCTACGAGCAGTACTTC. Amino acid sequence: CAGGDYPYEQYF. J is TRBJ2-7 and V is TRBV2, with 7 bases fitting TRBD2. Germline V lookup: CDR1 SNHLY, CDR2 FYNNEI. The CDR3 loop spans 12 amino acids. V gave up 11 bases and J gave up 2 bases; unmatched junction bases: 6.

V gene TRBV5-6 combines with J gene TRBJ2-2; 13 nucleotides align to TRBD2. The J segment lost 4 bases and the V segment lost 2 bases, leaving 2 bases of the junction unmatched. This CDR3 has 16 residues. From germline, CDR1 is SGHDT and CDR2 YYEEEE. The CDR3 sequence: CASSLRLAGGTGELFF. The CDR3 DNA reads TGTGCCAGCAGCTTAAGACTAGCGGGAGGCACCGGGGAGCTGTTTTTT.

This sequence joins TRBV6-1 and TRBJ2-1; 9 bases map to TRBD2. This CDR3 region has 15 residues. Trimming cost V 6 bases and J 6 bases; bases outside gene matches: 9. Germline CDR1 and CDR2: MNHNS and SASEGT. CDR3 in DNA: TGTGCCAGCAGCTCCTTGCGGGAGGGGAGCAATGAGCAGTTCTTC. Protein product: CASSSLREGSNEQFF.

This clonotype appeared a single time. The chain uses TRBV5-4 and TRBJ1-3; 8 nucleotides agree with TRBD1. J lost 3 bases, V lost 3 bases, and 5 bases had no gene match. Germline lookup yields CDR1 SGHNT and CDR2 YYREEE (reference sequence). This CDR3 spans 15 amino acids. The DNA for the CDR3 is TGTGCCAGCAGCTCGGACAGGGAAGGTGGAAACACCATATATTTT. It translates to CASSSDREGGNTIYF.

J is TRBJ2-7 and V is TRBV12-3 or TRBV12-4, with TRBD2 matching 7 bases. The CDR3 totals 15 residues. With 3 bases clipped from V and 5 bases from J, the junction kept 10 bases outside the gene matches. CDR3 bases: TGTGCCAGCAGTTTGATCGGAGTAAGCGGGAACGAGCAGTACTTC. It codes for CASSLIGVSGNEQYF.

The gene calls are TRBV4-1 and TRBJ2-7; no reliable D call. The V gene lost 3 bases and the J gene lost 4 bases, with 10 bases spanning the gap. The germline CDR1 and CDR2 sequences are MGHRA and YSYEKL. The CDR3 loop spans 13 amino acids. The CDR3 nucleotides read TGCGCCAGCAGCCACGGGCCCCTATACGAGCAGTACTTC. This sequence encodes CASSHGPLYEQYF.

The gene calls are TRBV3-1 and TRBJ2-1, with 11 bases aligning to TRBD1. The CDR3 is 16 amino acids. V shed 4 bases and J 2 bases; nucleotides not matched to a gene: 4. Germline loops: CDR1 LGHDT, CDR2 YNNKEL (reference sequence). CDR3 protein: CASSLGTGGAYNEQFF. CDR3 nucleotide sequence: TGTGCCAGCAGCCTCGGGACAGGGGGGGCCTACAATGAGCAGTTCTTC.